This T cell receptor (beta chain) was identified in a study of blood T cells in healthy people across ages. A remark on this clonotype: Antigen: not known.

It was with a sample-barcoded 5' primer and a J-beta primer mix that a second PCR of roughly 6 to 12 cycles was run. A template-switch adaptor with 12 random nucleotides tagged each cDNA molecule. Every sample gave at least 2.5 million paired-end reads containing CDR3. One entry per CDR3 protein, called by TCRdb with MiXCR from the 5' RACE reads. Among around 600,000 distinct CDR3 sequences, 40% to 50% were seen once, and the ten largest hold 20% to 25%. Trimming removed 3 bases from V and 4 bases from J; junction bases left unmatched: 3. The CDR3 spans 15 residues. Germline CDR1 SNHLY, CDR2 FYNNEI. Findings and caveats of the study: Estimated diversity, derived from one million T cells, was regarded as an underestimate.

They isolated at least 7 million PBMCs from each sample. The specimen was blood. The receptor was isolated from a man aged 80 or over in good health. The rearrangement links TRBV2 to TRBJ2-1; 10 bases line up with TRBD2. CDR3 DNA: TGTGCCAGCAGTGAGGGAGCGGGGGGGTACAATGAGCAGTTCTTC. It encodes CASSEGAGGYNEQFF.